Listed here are 26 T cell receptor beta chains from one sample, sequenced in a study of Japanese encephalitis immunity and Zika vaccine responses (dated by TCRdb to about 2021). PBMCs were stained with CellTrace CFSE and grown for over five days in RPMI containing 8% human serum and peptide pools at roughly 0.95 ug/mL each. Unfixed proliferating CD4 T cells were sorted on a BD FACSAria as live CD56-CD19-CD16-CD3+CD4+ CFSE-low cells. The library came from 5' RACE. The listed sequencing device is Illumina MiSeq. The public sequencing data were trimmed at Q25 with fastp and processed into clonotypes with MiXCR by TCRdb, which kept only in-frame beta chains. When rows share a CDR3 protein, they turn into one entry using the most common DNA and genes. The sample table records 950 to 1,200 distinct CDR3 sequences; 3.1% of these occur just once. The ten largest account for roughly 15% of the sample. Sample: antigen-activated CD4+ T cells from blood, cultured, taken during a Zika inactivated vaccine study. The receptors were gathered from an adult man who received an inactivated Zika virus vaccine.

There are many counts of this clonotype. V gene TRBV12-3 or TRBV12-4 combines with J gene TRBJ1-1; no reliable D call. The CDR3 totals 14 residues. Trimming removed 3 bases at V and 1 base at J, with 9 bases between. In DNA form, the CDR3 reads TGTGCCAGCAGTTTTTCGAACGGGAACACTGAAGCTTTCTTT. Its protein is CASSFSNGNTEAFF.

In this sample, this clonotype is large (0.1 to 1%). V and J are TRBV3-1 and TRBJ2-7; either TRBD1 or TRBD2 may supply D (5 bases each). V was shortened by 2 bases and J by 0 bases, with 11 bases between the two germline ends. CDR3 length equals 15 residues. The germline V gene encodes CDR1 LGHDT and CDR2 YNNKEL (reference sequence). CDR3 nucleotides: TGTGCCAGCAGCCAAACCGGGACCCCCTCCTACGAGCAGTACTTC. Protein product: CASSQTGTPSYEQYF.

This clonotype showed up many times. This chain links TRBV5-1 with TRBJ2-3; 8 bases map to TRBD1. Germline assignment: CDR1 SGHRS and CDR2 YFSETQ. The CDR3 covers 17 residues. V shed 0 bases and J 2 bases; nucleotides not matched to a gene: 8. Written as DNA, the CDR3 is TGCGCCAGCAGCTTGGGTCAGGGGGCTTCGTTCACAGATACGCAGTATTTT. Translation: CASSLGQGASFTDTQYF.

In its sample, this clonotype is medium-sized. The V and J genes are TRBV19 and TRBJ2-7; D gene unclear. The V end lost 7 bases, the J end lost 1 base, and 11 bases lay between the germline ends. The CDR3 runs 13 residues. From germline, CDR1 is LNHDA and CDR2 SQIVND (reference sequence). Written as DNA, the CDR3 is TGTGCCAGTACCCCTTCCGGATCCTACGAGCAGTACTTC. It specifies CASTPSGSYEQYF.

By proportion, this clonotype is medium-sized. CDR3 amino acids: CASSESTYEQYF. In nucleotides, the CDR3 is TGTGCCAGCAGCGAGAGTACCTACGAGCAGTACTTC. The chain uses TRBV2 and TRBJ2-7; D is unclear. There are 12 residues in the CDR3. The germline CDR1 and CDR2 sequences are SNHLY and FYNNEI. Trimming took off 6 bases at V and 2 bases at J, with 8 bases between the two ends.

This clonotype is categorized as large. The genes are TRBV5-1 and TRBJ2-7, with TRBD1 identical over 9 bases. The junction had 1 base not matched to a gene; V was cut back by 3 bases and J by 6 bases. Looked up from germline, CDR1 is SGHRS and CDR2 is YFSETQ. The CDR3 has 12 residues. CDR3 coding DNA: TGCGCCAGCAGCTCACAGGGGGCCGAGCAGTACTTC. Protein product: CASSSQGAEQYF.

This clonotype rates as hyperexpanded. The rearrangement links TRBV7-2 to TRBJ2-5; D perhaps matches TRBD2 (7 bases). The CDR3 contains 14 residues. With 5 bases removed from V and 3 bases from J, the gap between germline ends came to 13 bases. Germline assignment: CDR1 SGHTA and CDR2 FQGNSA. DNA for the CDR3: TGTGCCAGCAGCAGAGGGGGGGCCGAAGAGACCCAGTACTTC. Amino acids: CASSRGGAEETQYF.

This clonotype was seen ten or more times. The chain employs TRBV11-2 and TRBJ2-1; no definite D call. Germline CDR1 is SGHAT and CDR2 is FQNNGV. The CDR3 length is 16 residues. With 1 base removed from V and 7 bases from J, the gap between germline ends came to 17 bases. The CDR3 sequence: CASSLGSDLPRNEQFF. The CDR3 DNA follows: TGTGCCAGCAGCTTAGGGTCGGACCTCCCCCGAAATGAGCAGTTCTTC.

This clonotype is classed as medium-sized. The gene calls are TRBV19 and TRBJ2-7, with 10 bases fitting TRBD1. The CDR3 is 16 amino acids. Germline loops: CDR1 LNHDA, CDR2 SQIVND (reference sequence). J gave up 4 bases and V 4 bases, and 10 bases lay outside the gene matches. The CDR3 coding sequence is TGTGCCAGTAGTAGCTGGTCGACAGGGGGCGCGTACGAGCAGTACTTC. It yields the protein CASSSWSTGGAYEQYF.

In this sample, this clonotype is medium-sized. V usage is TRBV23-1 and J usage is TRBJ1-5; D remains ambiguous. TRBV23-1 is recorded as an ORF, its role being uncertain. The CDR3 sequence is 14 residues long. Trimming pared 4 bases from V and 5 bases from J, leaving 12 bases between. In DNA form, the CDR3 reads TGCGCCAGCAGTCCGTTTGCAGGTCATCAGCCCCAGCATTTT. Protein product: CASSPFAGHQPQHF.

The sample holds many counts of this clonotype. The chain links TRBV11-2 to TRBJ1-4; D perhaps matches TRBD1 (5 bases). Trimming left V 5 bases short and J 13 bases short, with 17 bases between. The CDR3 runs 13 residues. The V gene's germline CDR1 is SGHAT and CDR2 FQNNGV. The CDR3 region is CASSLRQSRRLFF. CDR3 bases: TGTGCCAGCAGCCTACGACAGTCCCGTCGACTGTTTTTT.

The chain recombines TRBV20-1 with TRBJ2-5, with D uncertain. The CDR3 has 13 amino acids. The V and J ends lost 1 base and 4 bases respectively, with 10 bases between them. Germline CDR1 and CDR2: DFQATT and SNEGSKA (reference sequence). The CDR3 loop is CSARALVGETQYF. DNA for the CDR3: TGCAGTGCTAGAGCACTGGTCGGAGAGACCCAGTACTTC.

This clonotype rates as medium-sized. The chain recombines TRBV30 with TRBJ2-7, with 7 bases aligning to TRBD2. The ends lost 0 bases at V and 2 bases at J; junction bases unmatched: 7. The CDR3 is made up of 15 amino acids. Germline CDR1 reads GTSNPN; CDR2 reads SVGIG (reference sequence). The CDR3 sequence: CAWSVPPSGTYEQYF. CDR3 sequence (DNA): TGTGCCTGGAGTGTTCCCCCTAGCGGAACCTACGAGCAGTACTTC.

This clonotype was seen repeatedly, ten times or more. The chain carries TRBV6-1 and TRBJ2-2; no reliable D call. The CDR3 contains 13 residues. Germline V gene lookup returns CDR1 MNHNS and CDR2 SASEGT. The germline V and J ends were trimmed by 4 bases and 5 bases, with 8 bases remaining between them. CDR3 loop: CASSGEVTGELFF. The CDR3 bases are TGTGCCAGCAGTGGAGAGGTGACCGGGGAGCTGTTTTTT.

This clonotype is labeled as large. The rearrangement links TRBV6-6 to TRBJ2-7; TRBD1 agrees at 9 bases. The CDR3 consists of 12 residues. Looked up from germline, CDR1 is MNHNY and CDR2 is SVGAGI (reference sequence). Trimming at V came to 5 bases and at J to 4 bases, leaving 0 bases not matched to a gene. The DNA of the CDR3 is TGTGCCAGCAGTGGACAGGGGTACGAGCAGTACTTC. Protein: CASSGQGYEQYF.

This clonotype is termed medium-sized. The gene calls are TRBV6-2 or TRBV6-3 and TRBJ1-2; D unresolved. CDR1 and CDR2 (germline): MNHEY, SVGEGT. V lost 6 bases to trimming and J lost 8 bases, with 10 bases between them. This CDR3 is built from 11 residues. The CDR3 protein is CASSPLAGYTF. The CDR3 coding sequence is TGTGCCAGCAGCCCCCTGGCGGGCTACACCTTC.

At least ten counts were recorded for this clonotype. The chain joins TRBV19 to TRBJ1-1; D gene unclear. V lost 3 bases and J lost 4, with 12 bases in between. CDR1 LNHDA and CDR2 SQIVND come from the germline V gene (reference sequence). This CDR3 has 14 residues. The CDR3 protein is CASSIMGFSTEAFF. CDR3 bases: TGTGCCAGTAGTATCATGGGATTTAGCACTGAAGCTTTCTTT.

This clonotype is medium-sized. The chain links TRBV5-4 to TRBJ2-1; 7 bases map to TRBD1. Germline CDR1 SGHNT, CDR2 YYREEE (reference sequence). V was clipped by 0 bases and J by 9 bases; unmatched bases: 9. The CDR3 is 15 residues long. The CDR3 loop is CASSLGQGDWVEQFF. CDR3 in DNA: TGTGCCAGCAGCTTGGGACAGGGCGATTGGGTTGAGCAGTTCTTC.

This clonotype counts as medium-sized. The J gene is TRBJ1-6, the V gene TRBV4-1; D possibly corresponds to TRBD1 (5 bases). Germline V gene lookup returns CDR1 MGHRA and CDR2 YSYEKL. V lost 1 base to trimming and J lost 9 bases, with 13 bases between them. This CDR3 contains 15 residues. CDR3 sequence: CASSQVGQGSSPLHF. Written as DNA, the CDR3 is TGCGCCAGCAGCCAAGTGGGGCAGGGAAGTTCACCCCTCCACTTT.

This clonotype has ten or more counts. The CDR3 reads CASSYLSGASGANVLTF. The CDR3 DNA is TGTGCCAGCAGTTACTTGTCGGGGGCCTCTGGGGCCAACGTCCTGACTTTC. This chain uses TRBV6-2 or TRBV6-3 with TRBJ2-6; perhaps D is TRBD1 or TRBD2 (6 bases each). This CDR3 region has 17 residues. Trimming shortened V by 1 base and J by 0 bases, and 10 bases separated the two germline ends. The V gene's germline CDR1 is MNHEY and CDR2 SVGEGT.

This clonotype rates as medium-sized. The chain employs TRBV9 and TRBJ1-4, with TRBD1 matching 7 bases. The CDR3 sequence is 16 residues long. The junction had 2 bases not matched to a gene; V was cut back by 0 bases and J by 0 bases. CDR1 SGDLS and CDR2 YYNGEE come from the germline V gene. In DNA, the CDR3 is TGTGCCAGCAGCGTAGGGACAGGAGCAACTAATGAAAAACTGTTTTTT. Its protein is CASSVGTGATNEKLFF.

Relative to its sample, this clonotype is large. The rearrangement uses TRBV7-6 and TRBJ2-1, with TRBD2 matching 7 bases. V was pared by 5 bases and J by 10 bases, with 8 bases of the junction left unmatched. The CDR3 loop spans 13 amino acids. Germline V gives CDR1 SGHVS, CDR2 FNYEAQ. CDR3 sequence (DNA): TGTGCCAGCAGCATTGCGGGGGTCAGGGAGCAGTTCTTC. Its protein product is CASSIAGVREQFF.

By share, this clonotype counts as medium-sized. The genes are TRBV5-4 and TRBJ1-2; D is perhaps TRBD1 (6 bases). This CDR3 contains 13 residues. Trimming left V 0 bases short and J 3 bases short, with 6 bases between. Per germline, CDR1 SGHNT and CDR2 YYREEE (reference sequence). CDR3 region: CASSLEGDYGYTF. The CDR3 DNA sequence: TGTGCCAGCAGCTTGGAGGGGGACTATGGCTACACCTTC.

Relative to its sample, this clonotype is medium-sized. The CDR3 spells CASSQAVPGLVFNTEAFF. The CDR3 bases are TGTGCCAGCAGCCAAGCTGTGCCCGGGCTGGTATTTAACACTGAAGCTTTCTTT. The chain combines TRBV3-1 with TRBJ1-1; D unresolved. V gave up 1 base and J gave up 2 bases, with 20 bases separating them. The germline gives CDR1 LGHDT, CDR2 YNNKEL (reference sequence). This CDR3 has 18 residues.

This clonotype is deemed medium-sized (0.01 to 0.1%). The chain combines TRBV6-5 with TRBJ2-1; no clear D. V lost 4 bases, J lost 7 bases, and 8 bases lay in between. This CDR3 comprises 12 residues. Looked up from germline, CDR1 is MNHEY and CDR2 is SVGAGI. Here the CDR3 DNA reads TGTGCCAGCAGTTCAGCCGGGAATGAGCAGTTCTTC. Its translation: CASSSAGNEQFF.

Within the sample, this clonotype is large (0.1 to 1%). The chain joins TRBV7-6 to TRBJ2-3, with D possibly matching TRBD2 (5 bases). CDR3 size: 15 residues. Germline V lookup: CDR1 SGHVS, CDR2 FNYEAQ. Deletions cut 5 bases from V and 4 bases from J, with 16 bases between. The chain's CDR3 is CASSASGPPADTQYF. In DNA, the CDR3 is TGTGCCAGCAGCGCCAGCGGACCCCCCGCAGATACGCAGTATTTT.